Sequencing of this T cell receptor (beta chain) was carried out in a study of CD8 T cells in ankylosing spondylitis. Points from the study as a whole: Blood from ankylosing spondylitis patients appeared to carry a characteristic roughly 8-variant TCR beta motif. Clones that were linked to disease were CD8+ and were relatively rare in peripheral blood.

This clonotype has at least ten counts. Its antigen is as yet unknown. CDR3 length: 15 amino acids. Trimming cost V 9 bases and J 7 bases; bases outside gene matches: 9. Germline assignment: CDR1 SNHLY and CDR2 FYNNEI. TCRdb reanalysed the 5' RACE reads using MiXCR and keeps one entry per CDR3 protein. Of approximately 400,000 distinct CDR3 sequences listed, over 15% are singletons. The sample was blood, either unsorted or a sorted T cell fraction (not recorded which). V usage is TRBV2 and J usage is TRBJ2-1; 13 positions match TRBD2. This receptor was taken from a male donor with ankylosing spondylitis. CDR3 in DNA: TGTGCCAGTTTCACTAGCGGGGGGGCCGGGAATGAGCAGTTCTTC. It encodes CASFTSGGAGNEQFF.